Listed below are T cell receptor beta chains from one sample, sequenced in a study of a mutant IDH1 vaccine in newly diagnosed glioma. Libraries were prepared by immunoSEQ multiplex PCR; TCRdb keeps only in-frame clonotypes and omits some of them. The sample shows tens of thousands of clones, 78% of them seen only once. Which antigens these TCRs recognize remains unknown. The starting material was PBMCs, obtained from a glioma patient whose treatment included an IDH1 peptide vaccine. Every receptor here comes from a man in his forties or fifties with glioma. The CDR3 runs from the conserved cysteine through the conserved F or W. A D gene is named only where the DNA matches it firmly. Only part of the rows carry a size: once, few, many, or a class if the clone is expanded.

J gene | clone size | V gene | D gene | CDR3 protein | CDR3 DNA
TRBJ1-2 | NA | TRBV7-9 | TRBD1 | CASSDDRGLHYGYTF | TGTGCCAGCAGCGACGACAGGGGGCTACACTATGGCTACACCTTC
TRBJ1-1 | NA | TRBV5-1 | NA | CASSLDTRQNTEAFF | TGCGCCAGCAGCTTGGATACGAGACAGAACACTGAAGCTTTCTTT
TRBJ2-7 | NA | TRBV7-2 | NA | CASSSAGRYEQYF | TGTGCCAGCAGCTCAGCGGGTCGATACGAGCAGTACTTC
TRBJ2-1 | NA | TRBV9 | NA | CASSAAGGAAQFF | TGTGCCAGCAGCGCCGCCGGTGGGGCGGCGCAGTTCTTC
TRBJ2-1 | NA | TRBV19 | TRBD1 | CASSPTGGGEQFF | TGTGCCAGTAGTCCGACAGGGGGCGGTGAGCAGTTCTTC
TRBJ2-3 | NA | TRBV7-9 | NA | CAGSQGGRTDTQYF | TGTGCCGGATCACAGGGAGGCAGGACAGATACGCAGTATTTT
TRBJ2-7 | NA | TRBV20-1 | NA | CSAPTGYEQYF | TGCAGTGCTCCTACAGGGTACGAGCAGTACTTC
TRBJ1-3 | medium-sized | TRBV30 | TRBD1 | CAWATGTPDSGNTIYF | TGTGCCTGGGCGACAGGGACTCCCGACTCTGGAAACACCATATATTTT
TRBJ1-2 | NA | TRBV6-1 | NA | CASSEARVGTARSNYGYTF | TGTGCCAGCAGTGAAGCCCGGGTTGGAACAGCCCGATCTAACTATGGCTACACCTTC
TRBJ1-3 | NA | TRBV9 | NA | CASSGSEGSPFSGNTIYF | TGTGCCAGCAGCGGATCCGAAGGTAGTCCTTTCTCTGGAAACACCATATATTTT
TRBJ1-2 | once | TRBV28 | TRBD1 | CASSPGQNYGYTF | TGTGCCAGCAGTCCGGGACAGAACTATGGCTACACCTTC
TRBJ1-5 | NA | TRBV4-1 | NA | CASSPGPSGSNQPQHF | TGCGCCAGCAGCCCCGGACCCTCAGGTAGCAATCAGCCCCAGCATTTT
TRBJ2-7 | NA | TRBV2 | NA | CASTGNSQGYEQYF | TGTGCCAGCACGGGGAACTCCCAGGGATACGAGCAGTACTTC
TRBJ2-1 | NA | TRBV6-5 | NA | CATEGGRNEQFF | TGTGCCACCGAGGGGGGGCGGAATGAGCAGTTCTTC
TRBJ1-2 | NA | TRBV18 | NA | CASSGVATF | TGTGCCAGCTCAGGGGTTGCGACCTTC
TRBJ1-5 | NA | TRBV30 | TRBD1 | CAWSFPDRNRKPQHF | TGTGCCTGGAGTTTCCCGGACAGGAATAGGAAGCCCCAGCATTTT
TRBJ1-5 | NA | TRBV18 | NA | CASSPEGDWPQHF | TGTGCCAGCTCACCAGAGGGGGACTGGCCCCAGCATTTT
TRBJ2-7 | NA | TRBV10-3 | NA | CAITDEAGDVGQYF | TGTGCCATCACCGACGAGGCAGGGGATGTGGGGCAGTACTTC
TRBJ1-2 | NA | TRBV5-1 | NA | CASSVNTDTNYGYTF | TGCGCCAGCAGCGTGAACACGGATACAAACTATGGCTACACCTTC
TRBJ2-1 | NA | TRBV7-9 | TRBD1 | CASSLEGQGSEQFF | TGTGCCAGCAGCTTAGAAGGACAGGGAAGTGAGCAGTTCTTC
TRBJ2-7 | NA | TRBV19 | NA | CASSINHYEQYF | TGTGCCAGTAGTATAAACCACTACGAGCAGTACTTC
TRBJ2-7 | NA | TRBV27 | NA | CASRPQGGTSEQYF | TGTGCCAGCAGACCACAGGGAGGAACGTCCGAGCAGTACTTC
TRBJ2-3 | NA | TRBV25-1 | TRBD2 | CASTPASGTSGEADTQYF | TGTGCCAGCACCCCGGCCTCCGGGACTAGCGGGGAGGCGGATACGCAGTATTTT
TRBJ2-2 | NA | TRBV7-2 | NA | CASSNDRTGELFF | TGTGCCAGCAGCAATGACAGAACCGGGGAGCTGTTTTTT
TRBJ1-1 | NA | TRBV6-5 | TRBD1 | CASSQTGAMNTEAFF | TGTGCCAGCAGTCAGACAGGGGCCATGAACACTGAAGCTTTCTTT
TRBJ1-4 | once | TRBV2 | NA | CASTQTGSEKLFF | TGTGCCAGCACCCAAACCGGGAGTGAAAAACTGTTTTTT
TRBJ1-6 | NA | TRBV5-1 | NA | CASSPDGPANSPLHF | TGCGCCAGCAGCCCCGATGGACCGGCAAATTCACCCCTCCACTTT
TRBJ1-4 | NA | TRBV19 | NA | CASSRGHHEKLFF | TGTGCCAGTAGCCGGGGGCATCATGAAAAACTGTTTTTT
TRBJ2-2 | NA | TRBV6-5 | NA | CASKKTWGGTGELFF | TGTGCCAGCAAAAAAACGTGGGGAGGCACCGGGGAGCTGTTTTTT
TRBJ1-5 | NA | TRBV10-3 | NA | CAISESADQPQHF | TGTGCCATCAGTGAGTCGGCGGATCAGCCCCAGCATTTT
TRBJ2-7 | NA | TRBV29-1 | TRBD1 | CSVGDRHYEQYF | TGCAGCGTTGGGGACAGGCACTACGAGCAGTACTTC
TRBJ2-4 | NA | TRBV30 | TRBD1 | CAWGQGAGNIQYF | TGTGCCTGGGGACAGGGGGCGGGAAACATTCAGTACTTC
TRBJ2-1 | NA | TRBV30 | TRBD1 | CASAPTGGARDEQFF | TGTGCCTCCGCGCCCACAGGGGGCGCTAGGGATGAGCAGTTCTTC
TRBJ1-5 | once | TRBV4-3 | NA | CASSQRLRKNQPQHF | TGCGCCAGCAGCCAACGGCTCAGAAAAAATCAGCCCCAGCATTTT
TRBJ2-1 | NA | TRBV9 | TRBD2 | CASSVSGGASYNEQFF | TGTGCCAGCAGCGTTAGCGGGGGGGCTTCCTACAATGAGCAGTTCTTC
TRBJ2-1 | NA | TRBV6-5 | NA | CASSYGQGYNEQFF | TGTGCCAGCAGTTACGGGCAGGGGTACAATGAGCAGTTCTTC
TRBJ1-2 | NA | TRBV5-6 | NA | CASSLVNYGYTF | TGTGCCAGCAGCTTGGTTAACTATGGCTACACCTTC
TRBJ1-4 | once | TRBV5-4 | NA | CASSLQSNEKLFF | TGTGCCAGCAGCTTACAGTCAAATGAAAAACTGTTTTTT
TRBJ1-4 | NA | TRBV14 | NA | CASSQGSREKLFF | TGTGCCAGCAGCCAAGGGTCCAGGGAAAAACTGTTTTTT
TRBJ1-1 | NA | TRBV6-1 | NA | CASNGPPPRNTEAFF | TGTGCCAGCAATGGGCCTCCCCCCCGGAACACTGAAGCTTTCTTT
TRBJ1-3 | NA | TRBV9 | NA | CASSPQLRGDSGNTIYF | TGTGCCAGCAGCCCTCAGCTTCGTGGGGACTCTGGAAACACCATATATTTT